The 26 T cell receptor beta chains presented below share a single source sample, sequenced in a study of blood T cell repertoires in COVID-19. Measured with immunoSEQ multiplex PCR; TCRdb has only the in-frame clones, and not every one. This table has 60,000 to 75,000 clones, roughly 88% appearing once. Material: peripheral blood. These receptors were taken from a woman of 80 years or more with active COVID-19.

In DNA form, the CDR3 reads TGCGCCAGCAGCTTGCCTAGCGGGGAGGGGGAGCAGTACTTC. This sequence encodes CASSLPSGEGEQYF. The V and J genes are TRBV5-1 and TRBJ2-7; 9 bases fit TRBD2. V was pared by 1 base and J by 7 bases, with 6 bases of the junction left unmatched. The CDR3 has 14 amino acids. The V gene's germline CDR1 is SGHRS and CDR2 YFSETQ.

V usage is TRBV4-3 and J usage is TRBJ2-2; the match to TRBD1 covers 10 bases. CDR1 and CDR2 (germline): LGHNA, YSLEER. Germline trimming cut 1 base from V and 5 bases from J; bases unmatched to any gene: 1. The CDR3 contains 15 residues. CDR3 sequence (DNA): TGCGCCAGCAGCCAAGTGGACAGGGGGACCGGGGAGCTGTTTTTT. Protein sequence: CASSQVDRGTGELFF.

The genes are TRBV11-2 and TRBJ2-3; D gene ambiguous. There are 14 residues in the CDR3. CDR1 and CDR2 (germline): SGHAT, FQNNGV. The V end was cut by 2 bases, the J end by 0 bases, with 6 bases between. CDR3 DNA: TGTGCCAGCAGCTTAATGCGGAGCACAGATACGCAGTATTTT. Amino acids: CASSLMRSTDTQYF. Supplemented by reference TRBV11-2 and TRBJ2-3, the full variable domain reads EAGVAQSPRYKIIEKRQSVAFWCNPISGHATLYWYQQILGQGPKLLIQFQNNGVVDDSQLPKDRFSAERLKGVDSTLKIQPAKLEDSAVYLCASSLMRSTDTQYFGPGTRLTVL.

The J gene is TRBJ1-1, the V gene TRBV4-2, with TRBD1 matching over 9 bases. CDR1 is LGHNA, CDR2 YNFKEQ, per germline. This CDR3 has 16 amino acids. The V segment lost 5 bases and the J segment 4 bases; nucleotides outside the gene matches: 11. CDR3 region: CASSVPGTGFGTEAFF. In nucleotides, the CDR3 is TGTGCCAGCAGCGTTCCCGGGACAGGGTTCGGCACTGAAGCTTTCTTT.

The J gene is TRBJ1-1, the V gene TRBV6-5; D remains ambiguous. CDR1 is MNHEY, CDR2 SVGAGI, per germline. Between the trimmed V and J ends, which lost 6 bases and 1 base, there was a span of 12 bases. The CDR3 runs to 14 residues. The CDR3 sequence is CASRPQVANTEAFF. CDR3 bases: TGTGCCAGCAGACCCCAAGTGGCGAACACTGAAGCTTTCTTT.

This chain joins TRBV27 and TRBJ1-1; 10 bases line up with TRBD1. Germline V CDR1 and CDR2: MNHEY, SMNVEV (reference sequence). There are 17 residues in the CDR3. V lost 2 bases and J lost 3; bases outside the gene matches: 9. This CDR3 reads CASSLRGQGRFDTEAFF. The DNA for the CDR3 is TGTGCCAGCAGTTTACGGGGACAGGGGAGGTTTGACACTGAAGCTTTCTTT.

The CDR3 sequence is CASSMARTSRGPNQPQHF. The CDR3 DNA reads TGTGCCAGTAGTATGGCCCGAACCAGCAGGGGGCCGAATCAGCCCCAGCATTTT. This chain connects TRBV19 to TRBJ1-5, with 8 bases matching TRBD1. In germline, CDR1 is LNHDA, CDR2 SQIVND (reference sequence). The V and J ends lost 3 bases and 4 bases, in that order; junction bases with no gene match: 14. CDR3 length: 18 amino acids.

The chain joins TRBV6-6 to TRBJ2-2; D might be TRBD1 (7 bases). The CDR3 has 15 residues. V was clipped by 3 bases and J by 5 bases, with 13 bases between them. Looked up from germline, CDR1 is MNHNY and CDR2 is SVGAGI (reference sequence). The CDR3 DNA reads TGTGCCAGCAGTTATGCCAGGGGGGTAACCGGGGAGCTGTTTTTT. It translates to CASSYARGVTGELFF.

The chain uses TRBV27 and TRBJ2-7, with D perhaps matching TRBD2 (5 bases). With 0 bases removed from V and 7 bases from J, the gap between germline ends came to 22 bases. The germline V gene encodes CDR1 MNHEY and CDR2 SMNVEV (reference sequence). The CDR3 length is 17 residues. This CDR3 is CASSLSRTLDSVGEQYF. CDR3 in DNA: TGTGCCAGCAGTTTATCCCGTACGTTGGACTCCGTGGGAGAGCAGTACTTC.

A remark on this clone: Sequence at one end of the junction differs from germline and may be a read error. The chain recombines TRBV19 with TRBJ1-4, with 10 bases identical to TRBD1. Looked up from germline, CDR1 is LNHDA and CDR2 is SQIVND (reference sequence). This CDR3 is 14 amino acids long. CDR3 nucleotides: TGTGCCAGTGGACGACAGGGGGCTAAAGAAAAACTGTTTTTT. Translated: CASGRQGAKEKLFF.

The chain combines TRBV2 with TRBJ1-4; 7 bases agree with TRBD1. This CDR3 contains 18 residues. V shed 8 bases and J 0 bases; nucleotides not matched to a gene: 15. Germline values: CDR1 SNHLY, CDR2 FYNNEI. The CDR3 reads CASPETGGGGATNEKLFF. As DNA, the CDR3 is TGTGCCAGCCCCGAAACGGGAGGGGGCGGAGCAACTAATGAAAAACTGTTTTTT.

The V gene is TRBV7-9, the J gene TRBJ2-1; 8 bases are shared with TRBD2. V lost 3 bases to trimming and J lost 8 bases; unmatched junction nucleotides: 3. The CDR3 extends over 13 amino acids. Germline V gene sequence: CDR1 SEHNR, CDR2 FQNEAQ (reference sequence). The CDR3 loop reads CASSFSGGDEQFF. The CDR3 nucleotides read TGTGCCAGCAGCTTCAGCGGGGGAGATGAGCAGTTCTTC.

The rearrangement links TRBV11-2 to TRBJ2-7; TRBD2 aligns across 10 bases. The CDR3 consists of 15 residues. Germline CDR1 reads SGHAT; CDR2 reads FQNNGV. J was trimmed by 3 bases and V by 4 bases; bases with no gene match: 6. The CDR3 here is CASSSSGGRIYEQYF. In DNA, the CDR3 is TGTGCCAGCAGCTCTAGCGGGGGCCGAATCTACGAGCAGTACTTC.

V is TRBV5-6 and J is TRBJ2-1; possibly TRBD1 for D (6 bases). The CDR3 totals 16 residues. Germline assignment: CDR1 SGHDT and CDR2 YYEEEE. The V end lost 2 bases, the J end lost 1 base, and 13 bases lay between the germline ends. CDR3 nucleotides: TGTGCCAGCAGCTTTCTACAGGGCTATTCCTACAATGAGCAGTTCTTC. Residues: CASSFLQGYSYNEQFF.

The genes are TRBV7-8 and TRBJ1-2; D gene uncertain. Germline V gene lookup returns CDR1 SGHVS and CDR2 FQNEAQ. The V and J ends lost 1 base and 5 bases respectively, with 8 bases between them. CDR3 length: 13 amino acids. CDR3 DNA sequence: TGTGCCAGCAGCTTAGTGTCGGGTTATGGCTACACCTTC. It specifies CASSLVSGYGYTF.

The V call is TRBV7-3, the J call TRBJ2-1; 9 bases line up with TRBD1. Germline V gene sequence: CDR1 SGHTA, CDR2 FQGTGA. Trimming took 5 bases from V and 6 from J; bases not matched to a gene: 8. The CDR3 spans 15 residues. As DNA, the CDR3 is TGTGCCAGCAGCCAAGGGGGACAGGGAGGCAATGAGCAGTTCTTC. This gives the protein CASSQGGQGGNEQFF.

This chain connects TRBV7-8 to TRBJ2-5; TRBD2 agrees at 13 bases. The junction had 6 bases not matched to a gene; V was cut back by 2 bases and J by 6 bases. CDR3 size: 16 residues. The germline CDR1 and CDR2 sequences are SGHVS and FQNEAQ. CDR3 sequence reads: CASSLPLAGGPQTQYF. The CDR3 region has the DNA TGTGCCAGCAGCTTACCACTAGCGGGGGGGCCTCAGACCCAGTACTTC.

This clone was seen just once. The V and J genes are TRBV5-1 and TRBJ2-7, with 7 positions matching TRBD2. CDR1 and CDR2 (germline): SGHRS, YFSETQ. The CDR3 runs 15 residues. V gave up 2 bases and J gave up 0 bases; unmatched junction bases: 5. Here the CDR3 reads CASSFGAGSSYEQYF. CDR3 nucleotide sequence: TGCGCCAGCAGCTTCGGAGCGGGGTCCTCCTACGAGCAGTACTTC. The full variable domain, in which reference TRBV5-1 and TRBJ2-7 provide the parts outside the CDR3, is KAGVTQTPRYLIKTRGQQVTLSCSPISGHRSVSWYQQTPGQGLQFLFEYFSETQRNKGNFPGRFSGRQFSNSRSEMNVSTLELGDSALYLCASSFGAGSSYEQYFGPGTRLTVT.

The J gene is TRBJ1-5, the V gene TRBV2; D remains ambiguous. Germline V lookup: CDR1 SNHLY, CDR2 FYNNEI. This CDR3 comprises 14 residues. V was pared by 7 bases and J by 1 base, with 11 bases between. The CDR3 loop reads CASNLKQSNQPQHF. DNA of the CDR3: TGTGCCAGCAATCTGAAACAGAGCAATCAGCCCCAGCATTTT.

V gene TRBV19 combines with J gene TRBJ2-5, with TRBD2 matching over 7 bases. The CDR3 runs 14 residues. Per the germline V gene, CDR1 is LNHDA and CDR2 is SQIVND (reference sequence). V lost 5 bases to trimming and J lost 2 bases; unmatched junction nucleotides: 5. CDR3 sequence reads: CASSPAGLQETQYF. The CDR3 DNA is TGTGCCAGTAGTCCAGCGGGGCTACAAGAGACCCAGTACTTC.

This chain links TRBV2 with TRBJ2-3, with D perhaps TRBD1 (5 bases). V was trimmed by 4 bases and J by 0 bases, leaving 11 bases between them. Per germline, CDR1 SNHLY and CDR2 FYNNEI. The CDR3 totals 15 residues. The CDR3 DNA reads TGTGCCAGCAGTGCTCAGGGTTCAAGCACAGATACGCAGTATTTT. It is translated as CASSAQGSSTDTQYF.

The CDR3 nucleotides are TGTGCCAGCAGCTTACTCGGACTCGCGGATACGCAGTATTTT. It is translated as CASSLLGLADTQYF. This chain joins TRBV7-9 and TRBJ2-3, with a possible D match to TRBD2 (5 bases). The CDR3 loop spans 14 amino acids. V was trimmed by 2 bases and J by 6 bases, leaving 12 bases between them. CDR1 is SEHNR and CDR2 is FQNEAQ in the germline V gene (reference sequence). Variable domain in full (rest from reference TRBV7-9 and TRBJ2-3): DTGVSQNPRHKITKRGQNVTFRCDPISEHNRLYWYRQTLGQGPEFLTYFQNEAQLEKSRLLSDRFSAERPKGSFSTLEIQRTEQGDSAMYLCASSLLGLADTQYFGPGTRLTVL.

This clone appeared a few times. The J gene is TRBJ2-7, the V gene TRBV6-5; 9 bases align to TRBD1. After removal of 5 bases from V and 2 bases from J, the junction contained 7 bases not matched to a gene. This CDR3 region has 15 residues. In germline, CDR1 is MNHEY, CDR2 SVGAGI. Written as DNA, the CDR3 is TGTGCCAGCAGTAGAACAGGGGGCTGGACCTACGAGCAGTACTTC. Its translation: CASSRTGGWTYEQYF.

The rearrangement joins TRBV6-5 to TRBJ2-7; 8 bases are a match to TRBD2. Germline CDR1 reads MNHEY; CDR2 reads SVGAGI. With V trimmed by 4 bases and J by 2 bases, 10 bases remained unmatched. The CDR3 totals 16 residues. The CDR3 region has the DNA TGTGCCAGCAGTTCCCCGAGGGTAGCGGGGACCTACGAGCAGTACTTC. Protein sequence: CASSSPRVAGTYEQYF.

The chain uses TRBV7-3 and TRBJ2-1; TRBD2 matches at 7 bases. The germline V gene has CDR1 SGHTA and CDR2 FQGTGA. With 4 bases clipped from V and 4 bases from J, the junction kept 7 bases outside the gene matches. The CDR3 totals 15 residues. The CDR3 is CASSSDRGEYNEQFF. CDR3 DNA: TGTGCCAGCAGCTCAGACCGGGGGGAATACAATGAGCAGTTCTTC.

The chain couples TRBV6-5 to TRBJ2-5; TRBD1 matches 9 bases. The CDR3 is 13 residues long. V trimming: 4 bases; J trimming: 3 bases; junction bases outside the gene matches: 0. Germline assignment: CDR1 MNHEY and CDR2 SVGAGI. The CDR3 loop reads CASSWTGEETQYF. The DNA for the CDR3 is TGTGCCAGCAGTTGGACAGGGGAAGAGACCCAGTACTTC.